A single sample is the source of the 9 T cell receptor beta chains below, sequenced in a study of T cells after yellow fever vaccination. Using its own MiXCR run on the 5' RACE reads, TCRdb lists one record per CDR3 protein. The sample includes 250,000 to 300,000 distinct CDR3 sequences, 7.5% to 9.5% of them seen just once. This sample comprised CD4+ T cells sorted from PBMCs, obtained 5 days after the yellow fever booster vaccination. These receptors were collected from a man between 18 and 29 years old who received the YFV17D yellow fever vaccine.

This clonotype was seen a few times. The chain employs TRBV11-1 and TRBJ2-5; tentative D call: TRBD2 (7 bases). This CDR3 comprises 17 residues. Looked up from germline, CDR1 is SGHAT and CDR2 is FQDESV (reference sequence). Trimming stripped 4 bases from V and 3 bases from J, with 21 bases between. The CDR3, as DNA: TGTGCCAGCAGCTCGTACAACGGGGGGCCTACGAAAGAGACCCAGTACTTC. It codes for CASSSYNGGPTKETQYF.

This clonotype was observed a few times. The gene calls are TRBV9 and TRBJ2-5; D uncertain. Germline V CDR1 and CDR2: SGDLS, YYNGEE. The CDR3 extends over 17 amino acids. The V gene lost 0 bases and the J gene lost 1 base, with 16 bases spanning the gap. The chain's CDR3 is CASSVVGSDRPQETQYF. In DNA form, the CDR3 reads TGTGCCAGCAGCGTAGTGGGTAGTGACCGTCCCCAAGAGACCCAGTACTTC.

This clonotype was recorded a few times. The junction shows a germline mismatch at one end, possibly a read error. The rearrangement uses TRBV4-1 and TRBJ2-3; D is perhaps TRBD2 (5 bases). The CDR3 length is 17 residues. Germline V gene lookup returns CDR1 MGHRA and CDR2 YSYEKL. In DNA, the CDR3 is TGCGCCAGAAGCCTCGATAGGAGGACGGGAAACACAGATACGCAGTATTTT. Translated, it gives CARSLDRRTGNTDTQYF.

The DNA of the CDR3 is TGTGCCAGCAGCGTGCAGGGAATTATGAACACTGAAGCTTTCTTT. Amino acids: CASSVQGIMNTEAFF. J is TRBJ1-1 and V is TRBV7-2, with a possible D match to TRBD1 (5 bases). The CDR3 consists of 15 residues. The germline V gene encodes CDR1 SGHTA and CDR2 FQGNSA. Deletions cut 5 bases from V and 0 bases from J, with 13 bases between.

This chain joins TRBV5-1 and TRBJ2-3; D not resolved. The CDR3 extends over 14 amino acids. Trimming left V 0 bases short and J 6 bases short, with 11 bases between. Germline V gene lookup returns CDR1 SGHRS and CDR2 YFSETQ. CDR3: CASSLVPSLDTQYF. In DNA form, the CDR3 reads TGCGCCAGCAGCTTGGTTCCCAGCCTGGATACGCAGTATTTT.

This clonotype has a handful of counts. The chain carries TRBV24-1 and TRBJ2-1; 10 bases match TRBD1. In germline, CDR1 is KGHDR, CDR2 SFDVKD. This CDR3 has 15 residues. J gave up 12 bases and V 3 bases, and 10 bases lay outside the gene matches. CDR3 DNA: TGTGCCACCAGTGATCCCGGGACAGGGGCTACAAGGCAGTTCTTC. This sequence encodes CATSDPGTGATRQFF.

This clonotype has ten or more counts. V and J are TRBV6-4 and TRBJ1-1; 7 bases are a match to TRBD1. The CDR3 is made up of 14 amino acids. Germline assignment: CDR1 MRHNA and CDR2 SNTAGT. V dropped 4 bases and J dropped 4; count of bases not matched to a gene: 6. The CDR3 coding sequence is TGTGCCAGCAGTGCCGACAGGGCCAGCACTGAAGCTTTCTTT. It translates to CASSADRASTEAFF.

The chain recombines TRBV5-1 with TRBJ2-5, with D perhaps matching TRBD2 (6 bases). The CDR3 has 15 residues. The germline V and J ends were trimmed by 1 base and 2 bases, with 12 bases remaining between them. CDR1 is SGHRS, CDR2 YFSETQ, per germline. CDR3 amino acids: CASSLSWGVQETQYF. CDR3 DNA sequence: TGCGCCAGCAGCTTGTCATGGGGGGTTCAAGAGACCCAGTACTTC.

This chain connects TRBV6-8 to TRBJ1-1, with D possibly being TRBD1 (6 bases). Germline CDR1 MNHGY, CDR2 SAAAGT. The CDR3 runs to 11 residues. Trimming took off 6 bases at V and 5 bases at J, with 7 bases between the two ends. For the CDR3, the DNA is TGTGCCAGCAGAGGACAGACTGAAGCTTTCTTT. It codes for CASRGQTEAFF.